This entry features one TCR beta chain sequence. The naive CD8 subset, CD45RO-negative cells positively selected for CCR7, excluded terminally differentiated effector memory CD45RA+ cells. HIV-negative, healthy adults without recent acute infections or vaccinations were the donors. This entry comes from a study of shared clonotypes between healthy human individuals. Profiling relied on immunoSEQ multiplex PCR, and the TCRdb table lists in-frame clones only, not all of them. The table has 450,000 to 700,000 clones, roughly 95% seen once. The V segment lost 2 bases and the J segment 6 bases; nucleotides outside the gene matches: 10. CDR1 SGDLS and CDR2 YYNGEE come from the germline V gene. CDR3 length: 16 amino acids.

The J gene is TRBJ1-1, the V gene TRBV9, with 10 bases that match TRBD1. Sequenced sample: naive CD8+ T cells sorted from blood. The TCR was taken from a woman aged 25 to 39 in good health. CDR3 region: CASSVFPTGGFSEAFF. The CDR3 DNA reads TGTGCCAGCAGCGTCTTTCCGACAGGGGGCTTCTCTGAAGCTTTCTTT.